Presented here are 20 T cell receptor beta chains from one specimen sequenced in a study of T cell responses to AZD1222 COVID-19 vaccine. Method: immunoSEQ multiplex PCR; TCRdb's copy keeps in-frame clones and lacks some. The sample lists approximately 97,000 clones; around 83% were seen once. This specimen consisted of peripheral blood, obtained on day 0 of AZD1222 vaccination. These TCRs come from an adult in good health.

This clone was counted once. In DNA form, the CDR3 reads TGTGCCAGCAGCTGGGGTCTCCTCAATGAGCAGTTCTTC. This translates into CASSWGLLNEQFF. The V and J genes are TRBV12-3 or TRBV12-4 and TRBJ2-1, with D uncertain. V was cut by 6 bases and J by 6 bases, with 12 bases left in between. The CDR3 is 13 amino acids.

The chain has TRBV5-4 and TRBJ1-2, with a possible D match to TRBD1 (6 bases). Trimming pared 2 bases from V and 1 base from J, leaving 9 bases between. Germline assignment: CDR1 SGHNT and CDR2 YYREEE (reference sequence). This CDR3 spans 14 amino acids. CDR3 amino acids: CASSFGQYNYGYTF. In DNA, the CDR3 is TGTGCCAGCAGCTTTGGACAGTATAACTATGGCTACACCTTC.

This clone showed up just a few times. The V call is TRBV12-3 or TRBV12-4, the J call TRBJ1-1; TRBD1 matches 7 bases. The V gene end was trimmed by 4 bases and the J gene end by 4 bases; junction bases not matched to a gene: 3. The CDR3 has 13 amino acids. CDR3 DNA: TGTGCCAGCAGTTCGGACAGGTCCACTGAAGCTTTCTTT. Translation gives CASSSDRSTEAFF.

The chain has TRBV5-1 and TRBJ1-4; D is possibly TRBD1 (5 bases). Per germline, CDR1 SGHRS and CDR2 YFSETQ. Trimming removed 0 bases at V and 6 bases at J, with 9 bases between. CDR3 size: 14 residues. CDR3 residues: CASSLEGPYEKLFF. The CDR3 DNA reads TGCGCCAGCAGCTTGGAGGGGCCTTATGAAAAACTGTTTTTT.

The chain combines TRBV30 with TRBJ1-4; tentative D call: TRBD1 (5 bases). Germline V CDR1 and CDR2: GTSNPN, SVGIG (reference sequence). This CDR3 has 15 amino acids. The germline V and J ends were trimmed by 2 bases and 2 bases, with 12 bases remaining between them. The CDR3 sequence: CAWSLSGGTNEKLFF. The CDR3 nucleotides read TGTGCCTGGAGTCTTAGCGGGGGGACTAATGAAAAACTGTTTTTT. The full variable domain, with the rest looked up from reference TRBV30 and TRBJ1-4, is SQTIHQWPATLVQPVGSPLSLECTVEGTSNPNLYWYRQAAGRGLQLLFYSVGIGQISSEVPQNLSASRPQDRQFILSSKKLLLSDSGFYLCAWSLSGGTNEKLFFGSGTQLSVL.

The chain employs TRBV30 and TRBJ1-1; 8 bases line up with TRBD1. Per germline, CDR1 GTSNPN and CDR2 SVGIG (reference sequence). V lost 2 bases, J lost 6 bases, and 11 bases stayed unmatched. The CDR3 sequence is 15 residues long. The CDR3 sequence is CAWSLFSRGRSEAFF. The CDR3 DNA reads as TGTGCCTGGAGTCTCTTTTCCAGGGGGCGATCTGAAGCTTTCTTT.

The V and J genes are TRBV28 and TRBJ1-1, with a weak D call TRBD1 (6 bases). The germline V gene encodes CDR1 MDHEN and CDR2 SYDVKM. The length of the CDR3 is 16 residues. Trimming pared 5 bases from V and 4 bases from J, leaving 20 bases between. The CDR3 DNA sequence: TGTGCCAGCAGTGTCCCACGGGGGGCCTCCCGCACTGAAGCTTTCTTT. Its protein product is CASSVPRGASRTEAFF.

The CDR3 DNA is TGTGCCAGCAGTTCCGGGACAGGGGGCGGAGAGACCCAGTACTTC. It is translated as CASSSGTGGGETQYF. This chain connects TRBV28 to TRBJ2-5; 12 bases line up with TRBD1. Germline V lookup: CDR1 MDHEN, CDR2 SYDVKM. The CDR3 has 15 amino acids. V lost 4 bases, J lost 4 bases, and 4 bases stayed unmatched.

The V call is TRBV5-8, the J call TRBJ1-6; D is unclear. Per the germline V gene, CDR1 is SGHTS and CDR2 is YDEGEE. The CDR3 runs 13 residues. Trimming pared 4 bases from V and 7 bases from J, leaving 9 bases between. The CDR3 loop reads CASSPGRNSPLHF. In DNA form, the CDR3 reads TGTGCCAGCAGCCCGGGCCGGAATTCACCCCTCCACTTT.

This sequence joins TRBV19 and TRBJ1-2; D unclear. Germline-derived CDR1 and CDR2 are LNHDA and SQIVND (reference sequence). CDR3 length: 12 residues. V dropped 1 base and J dropped 8 bases, with 8 bases sitting between them. The CDR3 region has the DNA TGTGCCAGTAGTATAGGGATTGGCGGCTACACCTTC. It codes for CASSIGIGGYTF. Full variable domain (missing parts from reference TRBV19 and TRBJ1-2): DGGITQSPKYLFRKEGQNVTLSCEQNLNHDAMYWYRQDPGQGLRLIYYSQIVNDFQKGDIAEGYSVSREKKESFPLTVTSAQKNPTAFYLCASSIGIGGYTFGSGTRLTVV.

The chain has TRBV30 and TRBJ2-1; 7 bases align to TRBD1. After removal of 5 bases from V and 6 bases from J, the junction contained 7 bases not matched to a gene. CDR3 length: 13 residues. Germline CDR1 is GTSNPN and CDR2 is SVGIG (reference sequence). The DNA for the CDR3 is TGTGCCTGGGCCGAGGGGGCGCGCAATGAGCAGTTCTTC. Protein sequence: CAWAEGARNEQFF.

The chain has TRBV4-1 and TRBJ2-3; D gene unclear. Looked up from germline, CDR1 is MGHRA and CDR2 is YSYEKL. Trimming took 0 bases from V and 6 from J, leaving 4 bases between them. There are 12 residues in the CDR3. This CDR3 reads CASSQDWDTQYF. The CDR3 bases are TGCGCCAGCAGCCAAGATTGGGATACGCAGTATTTT.

The chain has TRBV10-2 and TRBJ2-7, with TRBD1 matching 9 bases. This CDR3 contains 15 residues. The V segment lost 6 bases and the J segment 3 bases; nucleotides outside the gene matches: 9. Looked up from germline, CDR1 is WSHSY and CDR2 is SAAADI. CDR3 sequence reads: CASRLYPGQGYEQYF. The CDR3 DNA is TGCGCCAGCAGGCTATACCCGGGACAGGGCTACGAGCAGTACTTC.

The chain recombines TRBV15 with TRBJ2-7; possible D gene TRBD1, 6 bases. CDR1 is LNHNV, CDR2 YYDKDF, per germline (reference sequence). The CDR3 runs to 16 residues. The V and J ends lost 4 bases and 13 bases respectively, with 29 bases between them. The CDR3 region is CATSTQGSPGAGDPYF. In DNA form, the CDR3 reads TGTGCCACCAGCACACAGGGATCCCCCGGTGCGGGCGATCCCTACTTC.

The J gene is TRBJ1-2, the V gene TRBV24-1; D is unclear. Germline assignment: CDR1 KGHDR and CDR2 SFDVKD. The CDR3 length is 12 residues. The V end lost 1 base, the J end lost 8 bases, and 7 bases lay between the germline ends. The CDR3 DNA reads TGTGCCACCAGTGATTTTAAGACGGGCTACACCTTC. It codes for CATSDFKTGYTF.

This chain links TRBV24-1 with TRBJ2-5; D is possibly TRBD1 or TRBD2 (5 bases each). V shed 9 bases and J shed 1 base, with 17 bases lying between them. The CDR3 is 15 residues long. The germline V gene has CDR1 KGHDR and CDR2 SFDVKD. The CDR3 sequence is CATGSAGDPQETQYF. Here the CDR3 DNA reads TGTGCCACCGGCTCCGCCGGGGACCCCCAAGAGACCCAGTACTTC.

The chain carries TRBV10-3 and TRBJ1-3, with no clear D. The V and J ends lost 10 bases and 0 bases respectively, with 10 bases between them. The CDR3 is 13 residues long. CDR1 ENHRY and CDR2 SYGVKD come from the germline V gene. The DNA of the CDR3 is TGTGCCACCCGCCAGAGCTCTGGAAACACCATATATTTT. Residues: CATRQSSGNTIYF.

This chain connects TRBV6-2 or TRBV6-3 to TRBJ2-2; D ambiguous. This CDR3 has 13 amino acids. In germline, CDR1 is MNHEY, CDR2 SVGEGT. Trimming stripped 5 bases from V and 5 bases from J, with 9 bases between. The CDR3 DNA reads as TGTGCCAGCAGTCACCCAGGAACCGGGGAGCTGTTTTTT. As protein: CASSHPGTGELFF.

The chain has TRBV9 and TRBJ2-7, with 7 nucleotides matching TRBD2. Trimming cost V 0 bases and J 3 bases; bases outside gene matches: 6. This CDR3 has 15 residues. Germline V gene data show CDR1 as SGDLS and CDR2 as YYNGEE. As DNA, the CDR3 is TGTGCCAGCAGCGTAGGAACAGCGGGAAACTACGAGCAGTACTTC. Protein sequence: CASSVGTAGNYEQYF.

The V and J genes are TRBV7-9 and TRBJ1-5, with D uncertain. The CDR3 is made up of 16 amino acids. The germline gives CDR1 SEHNR, CDR2 FQNEAQ (reference sequence). Trimming cost V 4 bases and J 3 bases, with 16 bases left between them. CDR3 region: CASSSRALAFNQPQHF. For the CDR3, the DNA is TGTGCCAGCAGCTCGAGGGCCCTGGCCTTCAATCAGCCCCAGCATTTT.